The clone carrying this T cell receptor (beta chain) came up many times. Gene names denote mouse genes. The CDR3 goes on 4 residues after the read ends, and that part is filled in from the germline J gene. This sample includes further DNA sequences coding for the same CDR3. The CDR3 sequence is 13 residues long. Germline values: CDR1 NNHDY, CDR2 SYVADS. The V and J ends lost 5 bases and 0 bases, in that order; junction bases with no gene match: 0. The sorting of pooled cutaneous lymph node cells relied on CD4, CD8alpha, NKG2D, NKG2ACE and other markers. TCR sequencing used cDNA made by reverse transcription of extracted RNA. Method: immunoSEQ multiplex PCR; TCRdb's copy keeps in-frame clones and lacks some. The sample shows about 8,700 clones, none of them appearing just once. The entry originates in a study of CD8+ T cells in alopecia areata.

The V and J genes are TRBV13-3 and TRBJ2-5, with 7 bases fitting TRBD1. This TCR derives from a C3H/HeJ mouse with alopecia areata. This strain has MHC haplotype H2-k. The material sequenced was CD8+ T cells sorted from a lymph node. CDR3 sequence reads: CASRGQNQDTQYF. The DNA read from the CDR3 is TGTGCCAGCAGGGGACAGAACCAAGAC. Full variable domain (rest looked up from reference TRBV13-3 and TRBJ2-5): EAAVTQSPRSKVAVTGGKVTLSCHQTNNHDYMYWYRQDTGHGLRLIHYSYVADSTEKGDIPDGYKASRPSQENFSLILELASLSQTAVYFCASRGQNQDTQYFGPGTRLLVL.